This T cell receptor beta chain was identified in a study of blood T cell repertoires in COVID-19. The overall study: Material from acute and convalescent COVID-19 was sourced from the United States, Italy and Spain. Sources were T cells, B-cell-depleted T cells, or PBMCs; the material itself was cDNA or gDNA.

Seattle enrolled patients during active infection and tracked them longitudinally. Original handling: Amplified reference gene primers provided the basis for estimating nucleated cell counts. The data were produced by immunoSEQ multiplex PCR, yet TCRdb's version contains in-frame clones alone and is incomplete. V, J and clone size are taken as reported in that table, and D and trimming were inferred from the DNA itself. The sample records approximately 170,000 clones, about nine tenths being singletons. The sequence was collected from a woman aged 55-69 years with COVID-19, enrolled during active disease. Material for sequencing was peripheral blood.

CDR3: CASSLAASGRGGEGYEQYF. The CDR3 DNA sequence: TGTGCCAGCAGCTTAGCGGCTAGCGGGAGGGGAGGGGAGGGCTACGAGCAGTACTTC. V gene TRBV7-2 combines with J gene TRBJ2-7; TRBD2 matches at 12 bases. Germline CDR1 reads SGHTA; CDR2 reads FQGNSA. The ends lost 0 bases at V and 3 bases at J; junction bases unmatched: 12. The CDR3 has 19 amino acids.